This is a list of T cell receptor beta chains from one sample in a study of high-grade serous ovarian cancer treatment subgroups. The table came from immunoSEQ multiplex PCR; TCRdb's copy has only in-frame clones and leaves some out. The sample consists of some 5,000 clones, 75% to 80% of them appearing once. Sequencing used tumor tissue. These receptors all stem from a human donor with high-grade serous ovarian cancer. Each CDR3 is given with its conserved first and last residue. A D gene is named only where the DNA matches it firmly.

cdr3_nt: TGTGCCAGCAGCCCACATACCACTAGCGGGAGCAAGTCCTACGAGCAGTACTTC
cdr3_aa: CASSPHTTSGSKSYEQYF
cdr3_length: 18
d_call: TRBD2
j_call: TRBJ2-7
v_call: TRBV9

cdr3_nt: TGTGCCAGCTCACCACTAGGGGCTACTGGGGCCAACGTCCTGACTTTC
cdr3_aa: CASSPLGATGANVLTF
cdr3_length: 16
d_call: -
j_call: TRBJ2-6
v_call: TRBV18

cdr3_nt: TGTGCCAGCGGATTTAGCGTCGGTGACCCCTACGAGCAGTACTTC
cdr3_aa: CASGFSVGDPYEQYF
cdr3_length: 15
d_call: -
j_call: TRBJ2-7
v_call: TRBV2

cdr3_nt: TGTGCCAGCAGCCCAAGCGGGAGCGGGGGTAATGAGCAGTTCTTC
cdr3_aa: CASSPSGSGGNEQFF
cdr3_length: 15
d_call: TRBD2
j_call: TRBJ2-1
v_call: TRBV5-4

cdr3_nt: TGTGCCAGTAGTGCCCCCGGGGCAGATACGCAGTATTTT
cdr3_aa: CASSAPGADTQYF
cdr3_length: 13
d_call: -
j_call: TRBJ2-3
v_call: TRBV19

cdr3_nt: TGTGCCAGCAGCTTAGCGGTCGGGGGGGCAATCGACGAGCAGTACTTC
cdr3_aa: CASSLAVGGAIDEQYF
cdr3_length: 16
d_call: TRBD2
j_call: TRBJ2-7
v_call: TRBV11-1

cdr3_nt: TGTGCCAGCAACAGGGTTGGCAGGGGCTACGAGCAGTACTTC
cdr3_aa: CASNRVGRGYEQYF
cdr3_length: 14
d_call: -
j_call: TRBJ2-7
v_call: TRBV6-7

cdr3_nt: TGTGCCAGCAGTCACTTCAGGGACAGGGGCCACGAGCAGTACTTC
cdr3_aa: CASSHFRDRGHEQYF
cdr3_length: 15
d_call: TRBD1
j_call: TRBJ2-7
v_call: TRBV25-1

cdr3_nt: TGTGCCAGCAGCCACCGGACAGGGGAAGAAAAACTGTTTTTT
cdr3_aa: CASSHRTGEEKLFF
cdr3_length: 14
d_call: TRBD1
j_call: TRBJ1-4
v_call: TRBV13

cdr3_nt: TGTGCCAGCAGCCGAAAGGGTACAGGGAACAATGAGCAGTTCTTC
cdr3_aa: CASSRKGTGNNEQFF
cdr3_length: 15
d_call: -
j_call: TRBJ2-1
v_call: TRBV4-2

cdr3_nt: TGTGCCAGCAGCTTAGAGCAGCAGCAGTTCTTC
cdr3_aa: CASSLEQQQFF
cdr3_length: 11
d_call: -
j_call: TRBJ2-1
v_call: TRBV7-9

cdr3_nt: TGTGCCAGCAGGGCCGGGACAGGGGGTGAAAAACTGTTTTTT
cdr3_aa: CASRAGTGGEKLFF
cdr3_length: 14
d_call: TRBD1
j_call: TRBJ1-4
v_call: TRBV28